The source of this T cell receptor (beta chain) is a study of T cell clones after liver transplantation. Whole-study context: In this trial, immunosuppression withdrawal was attempted within 2 years of liver transplant. Three of eight recipients were HCV-positive; others had non-autoimmune, non-viral indications.

A remark on this clone: Its antigen remains unidentified.

Looked up from germline, CDR1 is MDHEN and CDR2 is SYDVKM. CDR3 length: 14 amino acids. Trimming pared 9 bases from V and 3 bases from J, leaving 17 bases between. Study-wide results and caveats: The donor-reactive repertoire was only partly measurable in two subjects, lacking donor cells. Rather than being deleted, graft donor-reactive T cells may have moved into the graft.

Here immunoSEQ multiplex PCR was the method, and the copy in TCRdb shows in-frame clones only, minus some. The data show around 120,000 clones, approximately 90% seen once. This receptor was taken from a human patient who received a liver transplant. Some T cells may be transferred from the graft donor. The rearrangement uses TRBV28 and TRBJ1-2; D is ambiguous. The sample here was CD4+ T cells from blood, taken 12 months after liver transplant. The CDR3 region is CASLRAKWDYGYTF. The DNA of the CDR3 is TGTGCCAGTCTCCGGGCCAAGTGGGACTATGGCTACACCTTC.